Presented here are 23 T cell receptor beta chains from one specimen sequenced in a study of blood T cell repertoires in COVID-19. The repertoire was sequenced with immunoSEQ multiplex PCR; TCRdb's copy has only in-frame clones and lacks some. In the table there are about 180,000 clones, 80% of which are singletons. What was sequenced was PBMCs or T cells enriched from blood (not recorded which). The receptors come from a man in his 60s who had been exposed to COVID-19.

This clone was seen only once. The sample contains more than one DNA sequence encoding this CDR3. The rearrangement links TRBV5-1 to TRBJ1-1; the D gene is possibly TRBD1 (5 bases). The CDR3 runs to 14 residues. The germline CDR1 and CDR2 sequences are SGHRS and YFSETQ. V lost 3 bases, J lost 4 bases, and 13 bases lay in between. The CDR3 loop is CASSSGTGGTEAFF. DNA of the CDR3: TGCGCCAGCAGCTCCGGGACGGGGGGCACTGAAGCTTTCTTT.

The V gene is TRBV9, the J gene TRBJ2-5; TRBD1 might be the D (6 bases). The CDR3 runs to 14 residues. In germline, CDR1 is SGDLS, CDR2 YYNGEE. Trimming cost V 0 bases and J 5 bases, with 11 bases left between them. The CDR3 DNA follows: TGTGCCAGCAGCGTAGAGTGGCAGGGGGAGACCCAGTACTTC. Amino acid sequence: CASSVEWQGETQYF.

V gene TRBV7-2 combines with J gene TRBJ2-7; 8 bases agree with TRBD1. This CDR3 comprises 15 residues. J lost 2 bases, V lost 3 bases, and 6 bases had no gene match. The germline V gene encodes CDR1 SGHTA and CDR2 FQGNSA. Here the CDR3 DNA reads TGTGCCAGCAGCTTTTCCAGGGGGCGTGCCTACGAGCAGTACTTC. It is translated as CASSFSRGRAYEQYF.

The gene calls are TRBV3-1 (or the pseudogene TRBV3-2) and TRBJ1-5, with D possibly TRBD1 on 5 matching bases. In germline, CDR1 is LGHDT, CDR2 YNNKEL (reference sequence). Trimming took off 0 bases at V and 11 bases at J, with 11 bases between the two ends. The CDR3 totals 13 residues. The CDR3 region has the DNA TGTGCCAGCAGCCAAGAATGGGGCAGGGCCCAGCATTTT. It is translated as CASSQEWGRAQHF.

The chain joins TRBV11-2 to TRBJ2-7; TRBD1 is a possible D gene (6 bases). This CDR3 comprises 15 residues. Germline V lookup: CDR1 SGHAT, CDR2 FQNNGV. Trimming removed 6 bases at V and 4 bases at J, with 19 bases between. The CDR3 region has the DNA TGTGCCAGCAGATTTTCGGGTGCAGGGGTGTACGAGCAGTACTTC. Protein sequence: CASRFSGAGVYEQYF.

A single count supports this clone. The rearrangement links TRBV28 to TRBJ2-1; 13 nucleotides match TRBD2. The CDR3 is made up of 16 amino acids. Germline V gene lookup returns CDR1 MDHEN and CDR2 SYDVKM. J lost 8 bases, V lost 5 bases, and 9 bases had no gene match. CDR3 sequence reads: CASSGQTSGRYYEQFF. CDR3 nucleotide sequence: TGTGCCAGCAGTGGCCAGACTAGCGGGAGGTATTATGAGCAGTTCTTC.

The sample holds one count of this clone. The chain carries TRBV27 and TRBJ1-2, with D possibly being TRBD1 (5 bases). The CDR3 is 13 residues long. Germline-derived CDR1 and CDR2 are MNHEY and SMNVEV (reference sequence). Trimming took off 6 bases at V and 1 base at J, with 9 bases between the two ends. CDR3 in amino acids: CASSRQFNYGYTF. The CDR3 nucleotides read TGTGCCAGCAGCCGACAGTTTAACTATGGCTACACCTTC.

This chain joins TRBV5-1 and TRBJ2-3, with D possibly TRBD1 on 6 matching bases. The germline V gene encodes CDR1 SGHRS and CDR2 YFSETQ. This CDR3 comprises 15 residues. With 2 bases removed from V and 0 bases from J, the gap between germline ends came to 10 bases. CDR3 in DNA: TGCGCCAGCAGCTTAACAGGGACGAGCACAGATACGCAGTATTTT. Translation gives CASSLTGTSTDTQYF.

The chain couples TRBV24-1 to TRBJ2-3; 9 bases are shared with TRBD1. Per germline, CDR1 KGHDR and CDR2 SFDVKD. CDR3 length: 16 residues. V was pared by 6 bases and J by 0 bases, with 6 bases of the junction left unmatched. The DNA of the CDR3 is TGTGCCACCAGTATTACCGGGACAGGGAGCACAGATACGCAGTATTTT. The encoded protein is CATSITGTGSTDTQYF.

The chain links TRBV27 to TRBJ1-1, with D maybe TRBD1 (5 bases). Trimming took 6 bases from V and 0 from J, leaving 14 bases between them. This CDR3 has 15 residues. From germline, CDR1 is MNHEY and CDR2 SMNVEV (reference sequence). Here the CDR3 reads CASSLQSRVNTEAFF. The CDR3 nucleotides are TGTGCCAGCAGCCTACAATCCAGGGTGAACACTGAAGCTTTCTTT.

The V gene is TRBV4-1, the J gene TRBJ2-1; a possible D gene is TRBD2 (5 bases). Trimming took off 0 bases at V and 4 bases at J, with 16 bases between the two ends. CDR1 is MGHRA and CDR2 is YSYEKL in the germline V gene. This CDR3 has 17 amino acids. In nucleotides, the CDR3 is TGCGCCAGCAGCCAAGATCCCGGAGGCTCTATGTACAATGAGCAGTTCTTC. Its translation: CASSQDPGGSMYNEQFF.

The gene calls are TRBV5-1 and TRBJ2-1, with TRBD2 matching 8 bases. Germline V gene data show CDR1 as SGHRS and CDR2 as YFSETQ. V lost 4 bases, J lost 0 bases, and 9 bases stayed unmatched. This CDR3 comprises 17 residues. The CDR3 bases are TGCGCCAGCAGCCCGGGAGGGTCGGTAAGCTCCTACAATGAGCAGTTCTTC. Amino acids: CASSPGGSVSSYNEQFF.

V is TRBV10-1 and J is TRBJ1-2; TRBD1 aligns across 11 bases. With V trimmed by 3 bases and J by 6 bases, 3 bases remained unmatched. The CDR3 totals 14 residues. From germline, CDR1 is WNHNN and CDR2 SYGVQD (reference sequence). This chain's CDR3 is CASSEGQGANGYTF. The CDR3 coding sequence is TGCGCCAGCAGTGAAGGACAGGGGGCAAATGGCTACACCTTC.

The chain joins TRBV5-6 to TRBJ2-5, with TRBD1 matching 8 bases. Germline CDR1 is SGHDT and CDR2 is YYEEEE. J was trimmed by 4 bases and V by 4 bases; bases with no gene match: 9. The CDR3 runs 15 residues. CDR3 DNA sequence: TGTGCCAGCAGCAGGACCGGGACAGGTGGAGAGACCCAGTACTTC. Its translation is CASSRTGTGGETQYF.

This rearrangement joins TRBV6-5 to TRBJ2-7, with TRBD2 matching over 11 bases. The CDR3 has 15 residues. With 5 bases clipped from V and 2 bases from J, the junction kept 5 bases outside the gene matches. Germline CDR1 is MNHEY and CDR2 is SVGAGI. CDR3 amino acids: CASSRGLAAPYEQYF. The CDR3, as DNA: TGTGCCAGCAGTAGGGGACTAGCGGCCCCCTACGAGCAGTACTTC.

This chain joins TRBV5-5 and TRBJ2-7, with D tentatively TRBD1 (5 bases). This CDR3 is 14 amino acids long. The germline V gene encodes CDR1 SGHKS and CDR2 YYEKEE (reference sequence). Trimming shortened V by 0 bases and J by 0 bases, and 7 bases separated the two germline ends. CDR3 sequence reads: CASSLGGHSYEQYF. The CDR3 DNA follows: TGTGCCAGCAGCTTGGGGGGCCACTCCTACGAGCAGTACTTC.

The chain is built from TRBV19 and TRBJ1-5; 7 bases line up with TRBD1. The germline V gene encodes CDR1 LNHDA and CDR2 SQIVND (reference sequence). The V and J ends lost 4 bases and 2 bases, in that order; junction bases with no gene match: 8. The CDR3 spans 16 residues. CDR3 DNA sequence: TGTGCCAGTAGTAGGCTAGGGGGCCTAGGCAATCAGCCCCAGCATTTT. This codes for CASSRLGGLGNQPQHF.

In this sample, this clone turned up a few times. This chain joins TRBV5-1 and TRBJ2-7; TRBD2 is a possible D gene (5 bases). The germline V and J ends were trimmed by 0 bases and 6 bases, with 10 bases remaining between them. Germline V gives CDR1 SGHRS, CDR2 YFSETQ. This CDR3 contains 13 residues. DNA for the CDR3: TGCGCCAGCAGCTTGGAGGACTGGTCCGAGCAGTACTTC. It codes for CASSLEDWSEQYF.

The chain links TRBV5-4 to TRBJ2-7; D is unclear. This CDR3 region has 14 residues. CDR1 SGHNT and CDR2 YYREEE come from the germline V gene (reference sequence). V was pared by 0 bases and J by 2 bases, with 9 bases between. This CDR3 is CASSLAVPPYEQYF. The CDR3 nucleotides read TGTGCCAGCAGCTTGGCCGTCCCTCCCTACGAGCAGTACTTC.

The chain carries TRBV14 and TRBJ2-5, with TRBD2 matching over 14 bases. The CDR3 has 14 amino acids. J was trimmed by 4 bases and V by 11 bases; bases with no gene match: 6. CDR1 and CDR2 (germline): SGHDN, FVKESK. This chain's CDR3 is CASGTSGSGETQYF. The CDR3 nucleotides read TGTGCCTCCGGGACTAGCGGGAGTGGAGAGACCCAGTACTTC.

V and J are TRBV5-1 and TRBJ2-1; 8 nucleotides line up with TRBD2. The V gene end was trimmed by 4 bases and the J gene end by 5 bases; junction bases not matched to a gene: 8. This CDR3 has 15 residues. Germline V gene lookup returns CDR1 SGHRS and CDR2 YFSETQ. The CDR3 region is CASSIGLAPHNEQFF. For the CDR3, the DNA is TGCGCCAGCAGCATAGGACTAGCACCCCACAATGAGCAGTTCTTC.

This chain's CDR3 is CSVVKLAGSYNEQFF. The CDR3 nucleotides read TGCAGCGTTGTAAAACTAGCGGGCTCCTACAATGAGCAGTTCTTC. This chain links TRBV29-1 with TRBJ2-1; 9 positions agree with TRBD2. V lost 4 bases and J lost 0; bases outside the gene matches: 4. Germline CDR1 is SQVTM and CDR2 is ANQGSEA. The CDR3 is made up of 15 amino acids.

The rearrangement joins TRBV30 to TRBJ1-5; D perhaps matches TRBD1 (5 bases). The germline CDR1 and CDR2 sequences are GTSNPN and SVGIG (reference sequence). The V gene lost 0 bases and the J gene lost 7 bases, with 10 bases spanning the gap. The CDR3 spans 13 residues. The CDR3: CAWSVGGSQPQHF. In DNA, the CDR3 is TGTGCCTGGAGTGTCGGGGGGAGCCAGCCCCAGCATTTT. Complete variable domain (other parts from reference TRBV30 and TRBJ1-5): SQTIHQWPATLVQPVGSPLSLECTVEGTSNPNLYWYRQAAGRGLQLLFYSVGIGQISSEVPQNLSASRPQDRQFILSSKKLLLSDSGFYLCAWSVGGSQPQHFGDGTRLSIL.